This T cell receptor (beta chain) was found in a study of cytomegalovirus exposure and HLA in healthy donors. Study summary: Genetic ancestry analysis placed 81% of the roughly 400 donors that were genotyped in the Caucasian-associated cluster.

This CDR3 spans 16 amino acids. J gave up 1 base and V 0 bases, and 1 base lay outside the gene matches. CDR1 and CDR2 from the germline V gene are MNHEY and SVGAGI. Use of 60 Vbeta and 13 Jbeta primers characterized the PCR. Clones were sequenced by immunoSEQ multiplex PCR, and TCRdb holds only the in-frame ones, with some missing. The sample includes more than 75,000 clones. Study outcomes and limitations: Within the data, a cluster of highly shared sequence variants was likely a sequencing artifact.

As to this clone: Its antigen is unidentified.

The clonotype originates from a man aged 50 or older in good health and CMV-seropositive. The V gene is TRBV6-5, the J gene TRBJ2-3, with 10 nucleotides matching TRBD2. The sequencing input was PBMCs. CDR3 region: CASSYSTSGRTDTQYF. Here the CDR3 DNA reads TGTGCCAGCAGTTACTCGACTAGCGGGCGCACAGATACGCAGTATTTT.